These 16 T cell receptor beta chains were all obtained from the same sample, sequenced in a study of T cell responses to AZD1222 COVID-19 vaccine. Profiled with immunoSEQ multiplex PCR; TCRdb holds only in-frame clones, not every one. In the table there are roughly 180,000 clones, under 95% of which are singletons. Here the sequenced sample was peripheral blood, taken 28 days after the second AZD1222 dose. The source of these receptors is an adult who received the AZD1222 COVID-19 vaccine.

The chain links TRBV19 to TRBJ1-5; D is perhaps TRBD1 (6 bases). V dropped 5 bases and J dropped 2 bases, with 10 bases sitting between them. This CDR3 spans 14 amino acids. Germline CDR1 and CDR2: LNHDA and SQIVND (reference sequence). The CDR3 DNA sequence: TGTGCCAGTAGTTTGTGGGGGCGCAATCAGCCCCAGCATTTT. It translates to CASSLWGRNQPQHF.

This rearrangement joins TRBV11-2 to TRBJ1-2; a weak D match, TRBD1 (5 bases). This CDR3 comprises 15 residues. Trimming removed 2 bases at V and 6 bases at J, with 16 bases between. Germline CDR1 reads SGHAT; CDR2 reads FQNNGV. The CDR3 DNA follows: TGTGCCAGCAGCTTAATGTCAGGGACCGGGAATGGCTACACCTTC. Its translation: CASSLMSGTGNGYTF.

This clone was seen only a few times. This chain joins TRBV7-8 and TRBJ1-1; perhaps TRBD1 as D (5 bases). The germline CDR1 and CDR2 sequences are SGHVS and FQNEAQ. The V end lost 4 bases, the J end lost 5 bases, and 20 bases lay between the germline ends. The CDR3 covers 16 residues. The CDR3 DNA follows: TGTGCCAGCAGCTCGAGCGGGGGATTAGTGAGTACTGAAGCTTTCTTT. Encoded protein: CASSSSGGLVSTEAFF.

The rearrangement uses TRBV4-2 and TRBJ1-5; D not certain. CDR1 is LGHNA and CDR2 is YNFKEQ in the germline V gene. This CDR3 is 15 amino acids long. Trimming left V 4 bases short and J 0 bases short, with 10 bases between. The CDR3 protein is CASSPTSLSNQPQHF. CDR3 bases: TGTGCCAGCAGCCCGACGTCCCTTAGCAATCAGCCCCAGCATTTT.

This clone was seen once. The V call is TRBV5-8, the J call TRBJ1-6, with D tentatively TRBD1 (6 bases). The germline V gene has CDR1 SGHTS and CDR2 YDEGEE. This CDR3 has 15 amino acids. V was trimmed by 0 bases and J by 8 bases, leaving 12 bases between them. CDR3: CASSLVSGADSPLHF. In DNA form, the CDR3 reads TGTGCCAGCAGCTTGGTCTCGGGGGCGGATTCACCCCTCCACTTT.

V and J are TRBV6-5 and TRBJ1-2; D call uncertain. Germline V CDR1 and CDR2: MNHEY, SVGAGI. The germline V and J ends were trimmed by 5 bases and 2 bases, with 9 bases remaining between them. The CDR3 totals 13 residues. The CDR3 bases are TGTGCCAGCAGTCGGGCAGGCAACTATGGCTACACCTTC. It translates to CASSRAGNYGYTF.

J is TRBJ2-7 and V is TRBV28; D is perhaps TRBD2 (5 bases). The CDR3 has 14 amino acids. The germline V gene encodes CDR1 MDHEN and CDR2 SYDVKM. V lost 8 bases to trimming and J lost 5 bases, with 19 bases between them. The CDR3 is CASGSGRVPHEQYF. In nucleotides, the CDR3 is TGTGCCAGCGGGTCGGGAAGAGTCCCCCACGAGCAGTACTTC.

CDR3 sequence: CASSHLAIEETQYF. CDR3 DNA sequence: TGTGCCAGCAGCCATCTAGCGATTGAAGAGACCCAGTACTTC. This rearrangement joins TRBV12-1 to TRBJ2-5; the table's D call of TRBD2 was not tested on the DNA. TRBV12-1 has pseudogene status. This CDR3 comprises 14 residues.

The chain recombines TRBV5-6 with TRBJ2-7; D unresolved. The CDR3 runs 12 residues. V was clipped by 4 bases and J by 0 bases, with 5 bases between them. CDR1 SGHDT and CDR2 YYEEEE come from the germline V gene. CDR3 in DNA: TGTGCCAGCAGCGTGCTCTCCTACGAGCAGTACTTC. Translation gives CASSVLSYEQYF.

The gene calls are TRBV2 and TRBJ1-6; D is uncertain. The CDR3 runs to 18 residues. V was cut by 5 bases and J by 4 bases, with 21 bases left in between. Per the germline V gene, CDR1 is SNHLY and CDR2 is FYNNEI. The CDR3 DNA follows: TGTGCCAGCAGTCGGGATTTCAAAGCGGGCCGTTATAATTCACCCCTCCACTTT. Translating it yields CASSRDFKAGRYNSPLHF. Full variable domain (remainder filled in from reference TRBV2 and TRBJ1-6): EPEVTQTPSHQVTQMGQEVILRCVPISNHLYFYWYRQILGQKVEFLVSFYNNEISEKSEIFDDQFSVERPDGSNFTLKIRSTKLEDSAMYFCASSRDFKAGRYNSPLHFGNGTRLTVT.

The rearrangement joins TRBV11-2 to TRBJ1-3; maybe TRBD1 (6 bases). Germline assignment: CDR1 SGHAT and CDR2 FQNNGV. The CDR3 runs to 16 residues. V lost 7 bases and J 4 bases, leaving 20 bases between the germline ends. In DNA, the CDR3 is TGTGCCAGCAATGGAGGGGGGGCCAGCTTCGGAAACACCATATATTTT. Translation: CASNGGGASFGNTIYF.

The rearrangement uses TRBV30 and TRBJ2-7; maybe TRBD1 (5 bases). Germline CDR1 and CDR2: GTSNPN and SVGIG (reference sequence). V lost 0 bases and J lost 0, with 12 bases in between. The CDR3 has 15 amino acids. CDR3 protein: CAWSVPRQLSYEQYF. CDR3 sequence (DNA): TGTGCCTGGAGTGTGCCCCGACAGCTCTCCTACGAGCAGTACTTC.

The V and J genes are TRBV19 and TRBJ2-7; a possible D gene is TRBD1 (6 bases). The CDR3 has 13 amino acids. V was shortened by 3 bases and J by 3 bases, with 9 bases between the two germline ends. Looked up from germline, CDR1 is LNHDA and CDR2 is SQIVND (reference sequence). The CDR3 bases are TGTGCCAGTAGTATTCAGACAGGCTACGAGCAGTACTTC. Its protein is CASSIQTGYEQYF.

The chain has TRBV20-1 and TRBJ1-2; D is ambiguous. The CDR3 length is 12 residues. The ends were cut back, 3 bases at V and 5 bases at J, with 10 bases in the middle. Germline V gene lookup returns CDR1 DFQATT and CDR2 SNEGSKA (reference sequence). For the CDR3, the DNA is TGCAGTGCTAGTGAGGGCCTATATGGCTACACCTTC. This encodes CSASEGLYGYTF.

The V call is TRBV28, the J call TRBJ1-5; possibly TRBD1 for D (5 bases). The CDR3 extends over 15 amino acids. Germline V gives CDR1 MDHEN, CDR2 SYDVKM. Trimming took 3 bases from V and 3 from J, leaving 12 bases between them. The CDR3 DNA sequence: TGTGCCAGCAGTTTGGGAGGGACCTTCAATCAGCCCCAGCATTTT. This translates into CASSLGGTFNQPQHF.

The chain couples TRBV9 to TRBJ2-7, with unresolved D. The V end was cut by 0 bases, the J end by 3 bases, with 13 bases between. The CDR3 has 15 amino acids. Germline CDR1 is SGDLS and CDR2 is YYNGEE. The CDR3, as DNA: TGTGCCAGCAGCGTAGGGCCCCTACATGGCTACGAGCAGTACTTC. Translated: CASSVGPLHGYEQYF.